This T cell receptor beta chain was identified in a study of vaccination and CD4 T cells after COVID-19. Treatment of the sample: approximately 10-day PBMC culture with coronavirus spike peptide pools or control peptides (ViraFEST assay). The Oncomine TCR Beta short-read assay was what sequenced the DNA obtained from cultured CD4+ T cells. From the PCR reads, TCRdb called clonotypes with MiXCR, one entry per CDR3 protein. The table has about 14,000 distinct CDR3 sequences, about 30% seen once. This clonotype was recorded a few times. The antigen is undetermined. The source is a human donor who had recovered from COVID-19. The source material was CD4+ T cells from blood, cultured in vitro, sampled after SARS-CoV-2 vaccination.

The CDR3 region has the DNA TGTGCCACCGACGCCCTTTACGAGCAGTACTTC. Residues: CATDALYEQYF. V is TRBV7-2 and J is TRBJ2-7; no reliable D call. Trimming removed 10 bases from V and 4 bases from J, with 11 bases in between. Germline-derived CDR1 and CDR2 are SGHTA and FQGNSA. CDR3 size: 11 residues.